The clone carrying this TCR beta chain was seen at least ten times. Its antigen is not known. Trimming pared 3 bases from V and 6 bases from J, leaving 10 bases between. The CDR3 spans 12 residues. The germline V gene encodes CDR1 SGDLS and CDR2 YYNGEE. Subsets obtained from CD4+ cells comprised CD45RA+ naive and CD45RA-negative memory cells. The data stem from a study of shared clonotypes between healthy human individuals. Study-level information: Used for every donor were three CD4 naive, three CD4 memory, two CD8 naive and one CD8 memory plate.

Per the original methods: ImmunoSEQ sequences covered only the junction and lacked quality scores; filtering therefore differed. This table comes from immunoSEQ multiplex PCR, and its TCRdb copy is limited to in-frame clones, with some not included. That table gives V, J and clone size, and the DNA gave D and trimming. The sample holds 950,000 to 1,100,000 clones, around 75% seen once. The study, taken as a whole, reports: As a rule, naive subsets had a larger estimated richness than memory subsets.

Material for sequencing was memory CD4+ T cells sorted from blood. Subset reported: CD45RA-negative fraction. The receptor's source is a man between 18 and 29 years old in good health. The chain combines TRBV9 with TRBJ2-7; D remains ambiguous. The CDR3 DNA is TGTGCCAGCAGCGGCGACACGGGCGAGCAGTACTTC. It yields the protein CASSGDTGEQYF.